This TCR beta chain was documented in a study of blood T cell repertoires in COVID-19. Looking at the study overall: The samples span acute and convalescent COVID-19 from the United States, Italy and Spain. Sources were T cells, B-cell-depleted T cells, or PBMCs; the material itself was cDNA or gDNA.

Study processing details: Scientists estimated how many nucleated cells there were by amplifying reference gene primers. The protocol was immunoSEQ multiplex PCR, while the TCRdb copy is restricted to in-frame clones and leaves out a portion. V, J and clone size are taken as reported in that table, and D and trimming were inferred from the DNA itself. The table lists 220,000 or so clones, around 80% of them singletons. CDR1 is SGHTS and CDR2 is YDEGEE in the germline V gene. The CDR3 has 16 residues. The ends lost 3 bases at V and 1 base at J; junction bases unmatched: 6. The specimen sequenced was peripheral blood. This sequence joins TRBV5-8 and TRBJ2-2; 7 nucleotides match TRBD2. The TCR comes from a young man with active or convalescent COVID-19. The CDR3 loop reads CASSSHSGLNTGELFF. CDR3 sequence (DNA): TGTGCCAGCAGCTCCCATAGCGGGCTGAACACCGGGGAGCTGTTTTTT.